This T cell receptor beta chain was recovered during a study of neurological immune-mediated disorders. In TCRdb, the 5' RACE reads were re-called with MiXCR into one record per CDR3 protein. The sample has fewer than 80,000 distinct CDR3 sequences, 4% to 6% seen once. The germline V gene has CDR1 SGHDN and CDR2 FVKESK. This CDR3 is 15 amino acids long. 2 million unsorted PBMCs were stored in RNAlater at -80 °C before RNA extraction. This clonotype was observed a handful of times. A read error may produce the germline difference seen at one junction end. V and J are TRBV14 and TRBJ1-6, with D perhaps matching TRBD1 (5 bases). The sample comprised PBMCs. The sequence was collected from a woman aged 25-40 years with multiple sclerosis. The CDR3 region is CASSLGGGRNSPLHF. The DNA for the CDR3 is TGTGCCAGCAGCCTTGGGGGAGGGAGAAATTCACCCCTACACTTT. The entire variable domain, with the rest obtained from reference TRBV14 and TRBJ1-6, is as follows: EAGVTQFPSHSVIEKGQTVTLRCDPISGHDNLYWYRRVMGKEIKFLLHFVKESKQDESGMPNNRFLAERTGGTYSTLKVQPAELEDSGVYFCASSLGGGRNSPLHFGNGTRLTVT.